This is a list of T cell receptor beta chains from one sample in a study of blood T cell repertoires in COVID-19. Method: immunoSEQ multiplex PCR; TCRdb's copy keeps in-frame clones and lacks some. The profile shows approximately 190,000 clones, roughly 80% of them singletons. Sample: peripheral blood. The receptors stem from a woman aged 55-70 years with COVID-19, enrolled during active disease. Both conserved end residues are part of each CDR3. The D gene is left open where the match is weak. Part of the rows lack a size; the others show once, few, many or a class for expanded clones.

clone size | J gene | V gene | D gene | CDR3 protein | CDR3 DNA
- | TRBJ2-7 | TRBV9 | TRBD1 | CASSRDRAGYEQYF | TGTGCCAGCAGCAGGGACAGGGCGGGTTACGAGCAGTACTTC
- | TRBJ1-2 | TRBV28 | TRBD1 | CASRGIDRVDGYTF | TGTGCCAGCAGGGGGATTGACAGGGTCGACGGCTACACCTTC
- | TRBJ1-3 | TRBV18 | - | CASAESSGNTIYF | TGTGCCAGCGCCGAGTCGTCTGGAAACACCATATATTTT
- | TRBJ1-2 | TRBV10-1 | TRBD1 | CASSQTGDYGYTF | TGCGCCAGCAGTCAGACAGGGGACTATGGCTACACCTTC
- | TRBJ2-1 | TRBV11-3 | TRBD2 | CASSLRTSGGALYEQFF | TGTGCCAGCAGCCTTAGGACTAGCGGGGGGGCTTTGTATGAGCAGTTCTTC
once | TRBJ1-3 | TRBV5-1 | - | CASSRGAGVFDSGNTIYF | TGCGCCAGCTCAAGAGGGGCAGGGGTCTTCGACTCTGGAAACACCATATATTTT
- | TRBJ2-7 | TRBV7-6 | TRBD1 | CASSLGAVTGGNEQYF | TGTGCCAGCAGCTTAGGTGCCGTGACAGGGGGCAACGAGCAGTACTTC
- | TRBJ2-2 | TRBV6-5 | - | CASSYSGGLTGELFF | TGTGCCAGCAGTTACTCTGGGGGACTTACCGGGGAGCTGTTTTTT
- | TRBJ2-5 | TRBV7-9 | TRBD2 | CASSPGGGETQYF | TGTGCCAGCAGCCCCGGGGGGGGAGAGACCCAGTACTTC
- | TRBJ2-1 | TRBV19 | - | CASSTGMDEQFF | TGTGCCAGTAGTACGGGGATGGATGAGCAGTTCTTC
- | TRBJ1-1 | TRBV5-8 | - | CATVQQQNTEAFF | TGTGCCACCGTCCAACAGCAGAACACTGAAGCTTTCTTT
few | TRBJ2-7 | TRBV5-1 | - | CASSLRGEQYF | TGCGCCAGCAGCTTGAGGGGCGAGCAGTACTTC
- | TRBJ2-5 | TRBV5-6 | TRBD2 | CASSLVSVGGQETQYF | TGTGCCAGCAGCTTGGTGTCGGTGGGGGGGCAAGAGACCCAGTACTTC
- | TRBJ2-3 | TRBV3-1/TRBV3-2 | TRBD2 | CASSHTGLAGRSDTQYF | TGTGCCAGCAGCCATACCGGACTAGCGGGAAGGTCAGATACGCAGTATTTT
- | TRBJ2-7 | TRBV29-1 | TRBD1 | CSVGPGTGRREQYF | TGCAGCGTTGGACCAGGGACAGGGAGACGCGAGCAGTACTTC
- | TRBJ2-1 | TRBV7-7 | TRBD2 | CASSLAAGGHYNEQFF | TGTGCTAGCAGCTTAGCGGCGGGGGGACACTACAATGAGCAGTTCTTC
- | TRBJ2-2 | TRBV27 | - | CASRNPRGSGNTGELFF | TGTGCCAGCAGGAATCCCCGGGGTAGCGGGAACACCGGGGAGCTGTTTTTT
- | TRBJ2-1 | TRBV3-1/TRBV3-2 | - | CASSQARGSNEQFF | TGTGCCAGCAGCCAAGCAAGGGGTAGCAATGAGCAGTTCTTC
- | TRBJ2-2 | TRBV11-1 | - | CASSATSSGELFF | TGTGCCAGCAGCGCAACTAGTTCCGGGGAGCTGTTTTTT
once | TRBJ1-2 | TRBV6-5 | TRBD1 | CAGTGTGYGYTF | TGTGCCGGTACCGGGACAGGCTATGGCTACACCTTC
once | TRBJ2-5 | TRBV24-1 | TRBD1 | CATSDPTGSVGETQYF | TGTGCCACCAGTGATCCGACAGGGTCCGTGGGAGAGACCCAGTACTTC
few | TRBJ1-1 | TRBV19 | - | CASNIQVNTEAFF | TGTGCCAGTAATATTCAGGTCAACACTGAAGCTTTCTTT
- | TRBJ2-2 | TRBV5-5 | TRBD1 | CASSHGTGWTGELFF | TGTGCCAGCAGCCACGGGACAGGTTGGACCGGGGAGCTGTTTTTT